Below, 8 T cell receptor beta chains from the same sample are listed, as sequenced in a study of blood T cell repertoires in COVID-19 (TCRdb year 2020). Libraries came from the immunoSEQ multiplex PCR assay. The clones in this table, taken by TCRdb from immuneACCESS, are in-frame only. Not every clone is retained; where verified, under half of the shortfall comes from an unresolved V gene, and the cause of the rest is unknown. The sample table lists 150,000 to 200,000 clones, over 80% of them with a count of one. About 1.6% of the sample lies in the top ten. The sequencing input was peripheral blood. These receptors were collected from a woman between 45 and 60 years old with acute or convalescent COVID-19.

This chain links TRBV2 with TRBJ2-7, with TRBD2 identical over 7 bases. The V gene end was trimmed by 6 bases and the J gene end by 3 bases; junction bases not matched to a gene: 8. CDR3 length: 14 residues. CDR1 SNHLY and CDR2 FYNNEI come from the germline V gene. CDR3 nucleotide sequence: TGTGCCAGCAGCGTACGGCTAGCGGACTACGAGCAGTACTTC. Its protein is CASSVRLADYEQYF.

The rearrangement joins TRBV10-3 to TRBJ2-7; 7 bases map to TRBD1. CDR1 and CDR2 (germline): ENHRY, SYGVKD. V trimming: 4 bases; J trimming: 7 bases; junction bases outside the gene matches: 16. The CDR3 loop spans 16 amino acids. For the CDR3, the DNA is TGTGCCATCAGTGTAAGTGAGTCGGCAGGGGGTGGTGAGCAGTACTTC. It codes for CAISVSESAGGGEQYF.

The rearrangement uses TRBV27 and TRBJ1-1, with D possibly being TRBD1 (5 bases). CDR1 is MNHEY and CDR2 is SMNVEV in the germline V gene (reference sequence). The CDR3 totals 16 residues. V was clipped by 2 bases and J by 4 bases, with 17 bases between them. The CDR3: CASSLKAGWEGTEAFF. CDR3 coding DNA: TGTGCCAGCAGTTTAAAGGCAGGGTGGGAGGGCACTGAAGCTTTCTTT.

The sample holds a few counts of this clone. The genes are TRBV6-5 and TRBJ2-3; the D gene is possibly TRBD1 (5 bases). V lost 6 bases, J lost 4 bases, and 8 bases lay in between. The V gene's germline CDR1 is MNHEY and CDR2 SVGAGI. The CDR3 loop spans 12 amino acids. CDR3 protein: CASSPTADTQYF. Written as DNA, the CDR3 is TGTGCCAGCAGCCCGACAGCAGATACGCAGTATTTT.

The CDR3, as DNA: TGTGCCAGCAGCCAAGACCTCGGACAGGGCCAAGAGACCCAGTACTTC. This gives the protein CASSQDLGQGQETQYF. The chain recombines TRBV3-1 (or the pseudogene TRBV3-2) with TRBJ2-5, with 8 bases fitting TRBD1. V lost 0 bases, J lost 1 base, and 4 bases stayed unmatched. CDR3 length equals 16 residues. CDR1 and CDR2 from the germline V gene are LGHDT and YNNKEL (reference sequence).

This rearrangement joins TRBV23-1 to TRBJ1-2; 9 nucleotides agree with TRBD1. TRBV23-1 is treated as an ORF (open reading frame) with a function not yet certain. The CDR3 consists of 13 residues. The junction had 9 bases not matched to a gene; V was cut back by 8 bases and J by 8 bases. CDR3 DNA: TGCGCCAGCCTAAGACAGGGGGTCGGAGGCTACACCTTC. Translation gives CASLRQGVGGYTF.

The chain has TRBV20-1 and TRBJ1-1; a possible D gene is TRBD1 (5 bases). The V end lost 5 bases, the J end lost 6 bases, and 10 bases lay between the germline ends. This CDR3 contains 11 residues. Per germline, CDR1 DFQATT and CDR2 SNEGSKA (reference sequence). The CDR3 region is CSAPGIAEAFF. Here the CDR3 DNA reads TGCAGTGCTCCAGGGATCGCTGAAGCTTTCTTT.

This rearrangement joins TRBV9 to TRBJ2-3; 7 bases line up with TRBD2. The length of the CDR3 is 16 residues. With V trimmed by 0 bases and J by 0 bases, 4 bases remained unmatched. CDR1 and CDR2 from the germline V gene are SGDLS and YYNGEE. The CDR3 spells CASSVGGGPSTDTQYF. The CDR3, as DNA: TGTGCCAGCAGCGTAGGGGGAGGGCCCAGCACAGATACGCAGTATTTT.